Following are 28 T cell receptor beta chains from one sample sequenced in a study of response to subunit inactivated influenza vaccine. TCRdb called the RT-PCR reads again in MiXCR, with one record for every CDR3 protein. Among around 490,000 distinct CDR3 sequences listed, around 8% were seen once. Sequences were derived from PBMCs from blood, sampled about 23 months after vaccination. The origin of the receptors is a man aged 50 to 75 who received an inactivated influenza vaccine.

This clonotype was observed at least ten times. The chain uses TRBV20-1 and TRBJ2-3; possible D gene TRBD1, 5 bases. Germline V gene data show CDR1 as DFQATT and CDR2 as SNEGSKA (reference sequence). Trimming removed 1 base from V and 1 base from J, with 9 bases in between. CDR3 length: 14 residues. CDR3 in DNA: TGCAGTGCTAGAGGACAGTCCCGCACAGATACGCAGTATTTT. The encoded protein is CSARGQSRTDTQYF.

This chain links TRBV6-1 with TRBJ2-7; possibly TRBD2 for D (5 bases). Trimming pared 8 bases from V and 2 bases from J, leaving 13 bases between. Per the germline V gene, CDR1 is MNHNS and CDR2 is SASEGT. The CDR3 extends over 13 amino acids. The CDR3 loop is CASRGHGAYEQYF. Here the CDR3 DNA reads TGTGCCAGCCGAGGGCATGGAGCCTACGAGCAGTACTTC.

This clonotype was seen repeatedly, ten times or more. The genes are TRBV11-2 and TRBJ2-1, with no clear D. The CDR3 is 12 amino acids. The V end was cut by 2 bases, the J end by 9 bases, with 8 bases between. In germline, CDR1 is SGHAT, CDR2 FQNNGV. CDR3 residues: CASSLIVGEQFF. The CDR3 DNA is TGTGCCAGCAGCTTAATTGTGGGTGAGCAGTTCTTC. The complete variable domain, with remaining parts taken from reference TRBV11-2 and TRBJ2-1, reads EAGVAQSPRYKIIEKRQSVAFWCNPISGHATLYWYQQILGQGPKLLIQFQNNGVVDDSQLPKDRFSAERLKGVDSTLKIQPAKLEDSAVYLCASSLIVGEQFFGPGTRLTVL.

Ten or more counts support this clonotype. CDR3 nucleotides: TGTGCCACCAGCAGAGATCTCCCGGGGAACACCGGGGAGCTGTTTTTT. It codes for CATSRDLPGNTGELFF. The J gene is TRBJ2-2, the V gene TRBV15; D unclear. CDR3 length: 16 residues. Germline CDR1 and CDR2: LNHNV and YYDKDF (reference sequence). V shed 0 bases and J shed 1 base, with 9 bases lying between them.

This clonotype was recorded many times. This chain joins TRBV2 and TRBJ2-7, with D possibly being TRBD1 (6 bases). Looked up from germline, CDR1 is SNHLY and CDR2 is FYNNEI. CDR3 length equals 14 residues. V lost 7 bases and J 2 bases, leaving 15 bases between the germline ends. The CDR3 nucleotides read TGTGCCAGCACCGGACGGACAGAACCCTACGAGCAGTACTTC. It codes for CASTGRTEPYEQYF. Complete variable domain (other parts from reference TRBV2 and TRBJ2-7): EPEVTQTPSHQVTQMGQEVILRCVPISNHLYFYWYRQILGQKVEFLVSFYNNEISEKSEIFDDQFSVERPDGSNFTLKIRSTKLEDSAMYFCASTGRTEPYEQYFGPGTRLTVT.

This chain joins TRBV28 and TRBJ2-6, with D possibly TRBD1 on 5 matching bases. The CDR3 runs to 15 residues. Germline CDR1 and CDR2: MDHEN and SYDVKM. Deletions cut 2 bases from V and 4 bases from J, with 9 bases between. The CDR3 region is CASSLRGTGANVLTF. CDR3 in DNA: TGTGCCAGCAGTTTAAGGGGTACCGGGGCCAACGTCCTGACTTTC.

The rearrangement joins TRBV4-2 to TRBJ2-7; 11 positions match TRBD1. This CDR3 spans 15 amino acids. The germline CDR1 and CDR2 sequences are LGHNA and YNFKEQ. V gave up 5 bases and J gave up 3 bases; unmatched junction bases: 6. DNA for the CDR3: TGTGCCAGCAGCTTACAGGGACAGGGGGACTACGAGCAGTACTTC. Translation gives CASSLQGQGDYEQYF.

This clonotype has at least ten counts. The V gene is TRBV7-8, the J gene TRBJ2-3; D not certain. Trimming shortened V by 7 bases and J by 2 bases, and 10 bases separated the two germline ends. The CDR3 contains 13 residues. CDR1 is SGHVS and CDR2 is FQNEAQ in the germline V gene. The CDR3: CASNPGITDTQYF. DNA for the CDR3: TGTGCCAGCAACCCTGGGATCACAGATACGCAGTATTTT.

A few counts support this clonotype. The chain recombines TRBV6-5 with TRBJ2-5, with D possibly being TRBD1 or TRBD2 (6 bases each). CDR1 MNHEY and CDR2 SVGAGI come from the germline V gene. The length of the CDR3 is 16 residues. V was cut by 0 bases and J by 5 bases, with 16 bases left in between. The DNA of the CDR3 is TGTGCCAGCAGTTACTCTCCGGGGGCCGGTTGGGAGACCCAGTACTTC. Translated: CASSYSPGAGWETQYF.

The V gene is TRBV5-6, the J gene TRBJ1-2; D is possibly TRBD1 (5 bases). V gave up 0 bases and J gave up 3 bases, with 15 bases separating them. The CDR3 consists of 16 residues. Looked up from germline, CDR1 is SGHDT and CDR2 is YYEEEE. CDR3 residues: CASSLGPQGGDYGYTF. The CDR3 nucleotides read TGTGCCAGCAGCTTGGGCCCTCAGGGAGGAGACTATGGCTACACCTTC.

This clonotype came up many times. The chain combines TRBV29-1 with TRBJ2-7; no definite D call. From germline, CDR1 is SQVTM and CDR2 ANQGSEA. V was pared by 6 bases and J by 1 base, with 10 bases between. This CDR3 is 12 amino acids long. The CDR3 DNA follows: TGCAGCGTAAGGGCCGGATCCTACGAGCAGTACTTC. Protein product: CSVRAGSYEQYF.

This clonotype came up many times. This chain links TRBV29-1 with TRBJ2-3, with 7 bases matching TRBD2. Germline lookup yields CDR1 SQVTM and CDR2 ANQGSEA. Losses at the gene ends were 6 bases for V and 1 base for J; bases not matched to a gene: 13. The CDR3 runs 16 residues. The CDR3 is CSVLAAILYGTDTQYF. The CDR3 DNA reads TGCAGCGTCCTAGCGGCGATACTGTATGGCACAGATACGCAGTATTTT.

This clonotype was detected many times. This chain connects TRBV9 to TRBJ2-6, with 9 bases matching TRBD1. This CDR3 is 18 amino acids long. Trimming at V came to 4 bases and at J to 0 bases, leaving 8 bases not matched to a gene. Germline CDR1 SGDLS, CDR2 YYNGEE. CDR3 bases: TGTGCCAGCAGCTCGCCGGGGACAGGGTTCTCTGGGGCCAACGTCCTGACTTTC. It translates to CASSSPGTGFSGANVLTF.

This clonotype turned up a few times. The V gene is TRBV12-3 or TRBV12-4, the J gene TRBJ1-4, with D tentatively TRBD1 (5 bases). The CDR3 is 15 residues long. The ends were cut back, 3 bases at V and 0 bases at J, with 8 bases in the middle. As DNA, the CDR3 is TGTGCCAGCAGTTTGGGGACTACAACTAATGAAAAACTGTTTTTT. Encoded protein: CASSLGTTTNEKLFF.

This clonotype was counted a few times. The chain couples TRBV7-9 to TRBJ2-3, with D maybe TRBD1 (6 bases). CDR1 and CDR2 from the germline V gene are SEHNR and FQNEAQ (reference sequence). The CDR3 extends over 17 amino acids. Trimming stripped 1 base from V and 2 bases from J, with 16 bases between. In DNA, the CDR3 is TGTGCCAGCAGCTTAGAGCCTGGACAGTTATTCACAGATACGCAGTATTTT. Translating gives CASSLEPGQLFTDTQYF.

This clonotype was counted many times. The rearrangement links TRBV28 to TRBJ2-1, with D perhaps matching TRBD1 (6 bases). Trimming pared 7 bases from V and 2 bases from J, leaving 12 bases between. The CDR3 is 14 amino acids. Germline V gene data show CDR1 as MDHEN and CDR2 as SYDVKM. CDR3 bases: TGTGCCAGCATTCGACAGGATACCTACAATGAGCAGTTCTTC. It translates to CASIRQDTYNEQFF.

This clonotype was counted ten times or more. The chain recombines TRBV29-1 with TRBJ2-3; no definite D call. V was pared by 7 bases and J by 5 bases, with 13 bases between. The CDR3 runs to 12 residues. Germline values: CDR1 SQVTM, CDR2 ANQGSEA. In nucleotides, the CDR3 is TGCAGCGCCGCTTGGCCAGGAGATACGCAGTATTTT. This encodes CSAAWPGDTQYF.

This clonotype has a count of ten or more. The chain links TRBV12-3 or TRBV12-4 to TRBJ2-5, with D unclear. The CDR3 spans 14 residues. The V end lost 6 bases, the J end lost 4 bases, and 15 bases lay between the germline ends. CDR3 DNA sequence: TGTGCCAGCAGCCTCAGCCCGTTCGGAGAGACCCAGTACTTC. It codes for CASSLSPFGETQYF.

The DNA of the CDR3 is TGTGCCAGCAGCTCTTTGAAAGGGATTGAAGCTTTCTTT. Residues: CASSSLKGIEAFF. This rearrangement joins TRBV27 to TRBJ1-1; D gene uncertain. Per germline, CDR1 MNHEY and CDR2 SMNVEV (reference sequence). V was pared by 6 bases and J by 7 bases, with 15 bases between. This CDR3 region has 13 residues.

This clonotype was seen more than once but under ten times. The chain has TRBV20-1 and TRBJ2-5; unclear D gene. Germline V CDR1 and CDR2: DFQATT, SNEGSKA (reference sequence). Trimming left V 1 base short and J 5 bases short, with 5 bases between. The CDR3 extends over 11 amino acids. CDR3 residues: CSARVLETQYF. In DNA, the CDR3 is TGCAGTGCTAGAGTGTTGGAGACCCAGTACTTC.

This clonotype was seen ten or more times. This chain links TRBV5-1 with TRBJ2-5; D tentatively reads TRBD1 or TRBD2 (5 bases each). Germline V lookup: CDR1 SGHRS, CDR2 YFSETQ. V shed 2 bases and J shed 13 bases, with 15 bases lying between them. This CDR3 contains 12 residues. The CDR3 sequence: CASSLGRDGWYF. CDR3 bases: TGCGCCAGCAGCTTAGGCAGGGACGGTTGGTACTTC.

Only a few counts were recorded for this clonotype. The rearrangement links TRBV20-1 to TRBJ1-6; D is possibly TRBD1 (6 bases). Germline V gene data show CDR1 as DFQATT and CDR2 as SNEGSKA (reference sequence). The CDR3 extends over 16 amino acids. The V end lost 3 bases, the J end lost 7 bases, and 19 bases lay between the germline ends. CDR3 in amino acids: CSASSRGARGNSPLHF. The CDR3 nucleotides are TGCAGTGCTAGTTCGCGGGGGGCGCGAGGCAATTCACCCCTCCACTTT.

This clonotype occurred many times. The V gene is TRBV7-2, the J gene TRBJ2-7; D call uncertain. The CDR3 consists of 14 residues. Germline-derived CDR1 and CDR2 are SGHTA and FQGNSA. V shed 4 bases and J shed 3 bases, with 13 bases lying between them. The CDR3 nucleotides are TGTGCCAGCAGCTCTCCCGTTGGCAGCTACGAGCAGTACTTC. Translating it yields CASSSPVGSYEQYF.

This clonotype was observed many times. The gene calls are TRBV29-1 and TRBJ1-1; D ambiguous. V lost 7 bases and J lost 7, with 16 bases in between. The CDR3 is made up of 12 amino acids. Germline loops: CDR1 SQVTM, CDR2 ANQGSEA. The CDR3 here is CSALQSYGEAFF. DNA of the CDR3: TGCAGCGCTTTACAGTCCTACGGTGAAGCTTTCTTT.

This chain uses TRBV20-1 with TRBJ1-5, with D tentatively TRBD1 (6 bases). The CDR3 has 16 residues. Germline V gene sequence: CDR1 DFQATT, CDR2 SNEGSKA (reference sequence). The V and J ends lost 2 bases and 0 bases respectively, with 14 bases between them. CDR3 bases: TGCAGTGCTAGAAACAGGGTTACCTTTAGCAATCAGCCCCAGCATTTT. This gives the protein CSARNRVTFSNQPQHF.

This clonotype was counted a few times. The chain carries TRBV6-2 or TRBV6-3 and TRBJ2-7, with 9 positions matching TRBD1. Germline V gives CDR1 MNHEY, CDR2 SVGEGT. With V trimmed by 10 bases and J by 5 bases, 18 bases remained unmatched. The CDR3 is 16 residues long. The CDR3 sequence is CATRGFTRDRENEQYF. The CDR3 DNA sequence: TGTGCCACCCGCGGTTTCACGCGGGACAGGGAGAACGAGCAGTACTTC.

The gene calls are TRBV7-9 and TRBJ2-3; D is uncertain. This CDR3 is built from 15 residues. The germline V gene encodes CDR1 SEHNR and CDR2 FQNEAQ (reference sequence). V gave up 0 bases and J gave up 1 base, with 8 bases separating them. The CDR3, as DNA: TGTGCCAGCAGCTTAGCGGAATCAGGCACAGATACGCAGTATTTT. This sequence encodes CASSLAESGTDTQYF.

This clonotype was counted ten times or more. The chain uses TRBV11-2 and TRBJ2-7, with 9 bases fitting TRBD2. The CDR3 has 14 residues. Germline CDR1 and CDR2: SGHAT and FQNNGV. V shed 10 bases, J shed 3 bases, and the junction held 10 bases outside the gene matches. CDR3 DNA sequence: TGTGCCACTCACTCTAGCGGGGTTATCTACGAGCAGTACTTC. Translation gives CATHSSGVIYEQYF. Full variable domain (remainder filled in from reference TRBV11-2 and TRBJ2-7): EAGVAQSPRYKIIEKRQSVAFWCNPISGHATLYWYQQILGQGPKLLIQFQNNGVVDDSQLPKDRFSAERLKGVDSTLKIQPAKLEDSAVYLCATHSSGVIYEQYFGPGTRLTVT.